A single T cell receptor (beta chain) is shown here with its context. The antigen is undetermined. The entry originates in a study of CXCR3-negative and CXCR3-positive naive CD8 T cells. CDR3 length equals 11 residues. Germline V lookup: CDR1 SQVTM, CDR2 ANQGSEA. Study observations and caveats: CXCR3-positive naive cells had TRB CDR3s that were more hydrophobic than CXCR3-negative naive cells had.

UMI-labeled TRB cDNA libraries were prepared by 5' RACE. TCRdb reprocessed the 5' RACE reads, keeping one entry per CDR3 protein, no DNA. This sample's clone table lists over 70,000 distinct CDR3 sequences. Material: naive CXCR3+ CD8+ T cells from blood. Regarding subset: CD45RO-CCR7+CD27+CD95- naive CD8+ T cells expressing CXCR3 (TNR3+). The sequence came from a human donor in good health. Some clones in this sample may be carry-over from other donors' samples. This chain links TRBV29-1 with TRBJ2-7; TCRdb designates TRBD2, a call that cannot be tested without DNA. The CDR3 sequence is CSARLAGEQYF.